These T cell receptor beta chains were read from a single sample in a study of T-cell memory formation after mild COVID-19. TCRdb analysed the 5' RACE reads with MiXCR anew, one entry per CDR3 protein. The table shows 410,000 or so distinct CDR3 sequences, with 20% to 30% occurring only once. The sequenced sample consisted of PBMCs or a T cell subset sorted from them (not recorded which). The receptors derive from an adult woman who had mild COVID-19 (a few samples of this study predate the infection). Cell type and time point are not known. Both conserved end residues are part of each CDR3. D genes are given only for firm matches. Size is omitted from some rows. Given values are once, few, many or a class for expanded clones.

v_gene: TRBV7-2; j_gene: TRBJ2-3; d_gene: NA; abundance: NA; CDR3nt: TGTGCCAGCAGCTTGTATGTAACGTCTAGCACAGATACGCAGTATTTT; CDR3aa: CASSLYVTSSTDTQYF
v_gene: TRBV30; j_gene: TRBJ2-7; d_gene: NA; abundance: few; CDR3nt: TGTGCCTGGAGTCTCGAGGTAACTGGTTACGAGCAGTACTTC; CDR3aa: CAWSLEVTGYEQYF
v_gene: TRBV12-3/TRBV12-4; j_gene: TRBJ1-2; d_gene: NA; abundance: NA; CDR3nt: TGTGCCAGCAGTTGGCGGGGGCACGGCTACACCTTC; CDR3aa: CASSWRGHGYTF
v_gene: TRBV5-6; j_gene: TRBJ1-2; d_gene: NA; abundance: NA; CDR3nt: TGTGCCAGCAGGATGACTGGTGGTGGCTACACCTTC; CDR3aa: CASRMTGGGYTF
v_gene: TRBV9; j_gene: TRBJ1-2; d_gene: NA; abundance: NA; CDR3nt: TGTGCCAGCAGCGATGGGCGGAGCTATGGCTACACCTTC; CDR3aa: CASSDGRSYGYTF
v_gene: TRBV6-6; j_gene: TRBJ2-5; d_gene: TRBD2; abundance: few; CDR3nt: TGTGCCAGCAGTCCCCGCGGGGGGTTGAAGACCCAGTACTTC; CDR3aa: CASSPRGGLKTQYF
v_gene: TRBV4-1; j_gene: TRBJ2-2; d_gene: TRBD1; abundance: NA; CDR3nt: TGCGCCAGCAGCCATGCCTTTGGACAGGGGATCGGGGAGCTGTTTTTT; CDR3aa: CASSHAFGQGIGELFF
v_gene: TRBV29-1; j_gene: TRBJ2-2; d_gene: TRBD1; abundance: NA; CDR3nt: TGCAGCGTGACAGGGGGGTGGTCCACCGGGGAGCTGTTTTTT; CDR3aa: CSVTGGWSTGELFF
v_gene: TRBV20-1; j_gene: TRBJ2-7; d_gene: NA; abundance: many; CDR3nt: TGCAGTGCTAGGGACCCACGTTGGTCCTACGAGCAGTACTTC; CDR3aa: CSARDPRWSYEQYF
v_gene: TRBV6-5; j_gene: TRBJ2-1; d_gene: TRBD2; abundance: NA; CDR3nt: TGTGCCAGCAGAGGCCTAATCGCGGGAGATAGGCCCCATGAGCAGTTCTTC; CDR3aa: CASRGLIAGDRPHEQFF
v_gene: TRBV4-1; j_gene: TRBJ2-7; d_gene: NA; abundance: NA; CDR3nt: TGCGCCAGCAGCCAGATCGGAGGGAAAGGGGAAGGCGAGCAGTACTTC; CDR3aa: CASSQIGGKGEGEQYF
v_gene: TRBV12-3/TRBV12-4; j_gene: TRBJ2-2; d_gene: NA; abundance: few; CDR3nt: TGTGCCAGCAGTTTCGCAGAGACTGCCGGGGAGCTGTTTTTT; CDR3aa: CASSFAETAGELFF
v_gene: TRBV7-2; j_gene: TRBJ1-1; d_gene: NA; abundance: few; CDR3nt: TGTGCCAGCACCCTGGATGGTAGGACTGAAGCTTTCTTT; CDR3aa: CASTLDGRTEAFF
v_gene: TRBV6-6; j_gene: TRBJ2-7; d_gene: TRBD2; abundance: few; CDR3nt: TGTGCCAGCAGTTACCCAGCGGGAGGGTACGAGCAGTACTTC; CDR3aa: CASSYPAGGYEQYF
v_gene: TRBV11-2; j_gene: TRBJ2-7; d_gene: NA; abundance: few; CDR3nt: TGTGCCAGCAGCCACGGGGGATCCGGGACCTACGAGCAGTACTTC; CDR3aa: CASSHGGSGTYEQYF
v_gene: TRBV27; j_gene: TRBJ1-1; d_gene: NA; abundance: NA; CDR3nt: TGTGCCAGCAGTTTATCCCGGGGGCCTTATGAAGCTTTCTTT; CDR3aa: CASSLSRGPYEAFF
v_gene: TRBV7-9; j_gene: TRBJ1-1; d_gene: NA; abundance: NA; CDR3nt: TGTGCCAGCAGCCAACGTACAGGGAGGGACACTGAAGCTTTCTTT; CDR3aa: CASSQRTGRDTEAFF
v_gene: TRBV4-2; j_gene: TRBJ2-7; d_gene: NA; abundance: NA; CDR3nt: TGTGCCAGCAGCCAAGGAGGGACCATTTACGAGCAGTACTTC; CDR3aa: CASSQGGTIYEQYF
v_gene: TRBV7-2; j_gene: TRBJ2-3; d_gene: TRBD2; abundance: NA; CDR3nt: TGTGCCAGCAGCTGGGGGACTAGCGGGAGGGCCTACCGTAGGGATACGCAGTATTTT; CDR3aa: CASSWGTSGRAYRRDTQYF
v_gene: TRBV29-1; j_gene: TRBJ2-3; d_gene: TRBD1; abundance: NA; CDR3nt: TGCAGCGTTGAAGGGCTTCCGGGACAGGGGTCTGATACGCAGTATTTT; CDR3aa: CSVEGLPGQGSDTQYF
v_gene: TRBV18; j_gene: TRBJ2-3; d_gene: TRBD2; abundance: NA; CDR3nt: TGTGCCAGCTCACCCCTGGGGACTAGCGGACACCAAGATACGCAGTATTTT; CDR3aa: CASSPLGTSGHQDTQYF
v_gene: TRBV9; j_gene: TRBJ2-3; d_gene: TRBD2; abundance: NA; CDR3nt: TGTGCCAGCAGCCCTCATCCGGGGGGAGATACGCAGTATTTT; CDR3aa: CASSPHPGGDTQYF
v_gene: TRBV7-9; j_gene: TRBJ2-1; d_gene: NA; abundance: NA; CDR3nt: TGTGCCAGCAGCTCCCGACAGTCGCATGAGCAGTTCTTC; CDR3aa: CASSSRQSHEQFF
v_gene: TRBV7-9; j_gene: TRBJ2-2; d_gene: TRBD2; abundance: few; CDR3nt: TGTGCCAGCAGCTTAGCGCCTAGCGGGAGCCCAGGAACCGGGGAGCTGTTTTTT; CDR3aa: CASSLAPSGSPGTGELFF
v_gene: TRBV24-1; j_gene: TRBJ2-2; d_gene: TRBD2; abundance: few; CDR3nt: TGTGCCACCAGTGATTTAGGACTAGCTGAAAACGGGGAGCTGTTTTTT; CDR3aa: CATSDLGLAENGELFF
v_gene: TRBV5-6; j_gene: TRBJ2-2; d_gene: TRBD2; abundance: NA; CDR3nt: TGTGCCAGCAGCTTGGAATACCTAGCGGGGACCGGGGAGCTGTTTTTT; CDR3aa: CASSLEYLAGTGELFF
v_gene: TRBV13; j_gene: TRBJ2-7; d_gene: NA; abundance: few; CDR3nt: TGTGCCAGCAGCTCCCCTCGAACAGGGTTGGACGAGCAGTACTTC; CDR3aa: CASSSPRTGLDEQYF
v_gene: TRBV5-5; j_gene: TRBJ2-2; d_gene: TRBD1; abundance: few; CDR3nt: TGTGCCAGCAGCTTTCCCCCCGAGGGACAGACCGGGGAGCTGTTTTTT; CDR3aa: CASSFPPEGQTGELFF
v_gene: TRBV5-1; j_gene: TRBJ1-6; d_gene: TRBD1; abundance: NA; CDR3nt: TGCGCCAGCAGCTCCTGGACAGGGATAAATTCACCCCTCCACTTT; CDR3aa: CASSSWTGINSPLHF
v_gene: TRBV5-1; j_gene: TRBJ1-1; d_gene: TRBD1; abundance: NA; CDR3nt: TGTGCCAGCAGCTTAAGGGCAGGGGGGGACACTGAAGCTTTCTTT; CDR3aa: CASSLRAGGDTEAFF
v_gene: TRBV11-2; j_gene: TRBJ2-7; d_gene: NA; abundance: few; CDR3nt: TGTGCCAGCAGCTCGGACAGCTCCTCCTACGAGCAGTACTTC; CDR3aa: CASSSDSSSYEQYF
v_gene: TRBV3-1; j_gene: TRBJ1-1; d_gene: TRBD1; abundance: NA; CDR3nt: TGTGCCAGCAGCCAGAGGGACAGAGGGGACACTGAAGCTTTCTTT; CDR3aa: CASSQRDRGDTEAFF
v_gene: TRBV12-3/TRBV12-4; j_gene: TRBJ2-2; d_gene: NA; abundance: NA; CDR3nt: TGTGGAGGAGGGGAAAGAAACACCGGGGAGCTGTTTTTT; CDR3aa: CGGGERNTGELFF
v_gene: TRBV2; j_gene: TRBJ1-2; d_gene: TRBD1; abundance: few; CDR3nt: TGTGCGAGAGGGGGCTACTATGGCTACACCTTC; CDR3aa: CARGGYYGYTF
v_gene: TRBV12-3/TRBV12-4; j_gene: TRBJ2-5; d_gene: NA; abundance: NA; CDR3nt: TGTGCCAGCAGTTTAGTGAGGGGTTCCGGGGAGACCCAGTACTTC; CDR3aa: CASSLVRGSGETQYF
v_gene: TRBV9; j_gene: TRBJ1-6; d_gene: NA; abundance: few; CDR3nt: TGTGCCAGCAGCGTATCGTCCCCAGGGAATTCACCCCTCCACTTT; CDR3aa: CASSVSSPGNSPLHF
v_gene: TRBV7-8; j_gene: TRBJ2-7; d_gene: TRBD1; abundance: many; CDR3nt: TGTGCCAGCAGCTTAGTTGGACAGGGGAACGAGCAGTACTTC; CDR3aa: CASSLVGQGNEQYF
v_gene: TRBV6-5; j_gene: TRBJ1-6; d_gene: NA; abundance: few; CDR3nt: TGTGCCAGCAGCTTGGGACTTCCAGGAGCCTATAATTCACCCCTCCACTTT; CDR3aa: CASSLGLPGAYNSPLHF
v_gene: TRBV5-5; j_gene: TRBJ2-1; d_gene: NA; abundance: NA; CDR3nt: TGTGCCAGCAGAGCATACAGGGACGGCTACAATGAGCAGTTCTTC; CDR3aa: CASRAYRDGYNEQFF
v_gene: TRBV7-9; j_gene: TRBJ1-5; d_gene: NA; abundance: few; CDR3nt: TGTGCCAGCAGCTTACTTAATCAGCCCCAGCATTTT; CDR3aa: CASSLLNQPQHF
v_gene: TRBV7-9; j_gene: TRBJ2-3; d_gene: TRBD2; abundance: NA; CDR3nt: TGTGCCAGCAGCTTAGGAGGACTAGCGCAGTATTTT; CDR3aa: CASSLGGLAQYF